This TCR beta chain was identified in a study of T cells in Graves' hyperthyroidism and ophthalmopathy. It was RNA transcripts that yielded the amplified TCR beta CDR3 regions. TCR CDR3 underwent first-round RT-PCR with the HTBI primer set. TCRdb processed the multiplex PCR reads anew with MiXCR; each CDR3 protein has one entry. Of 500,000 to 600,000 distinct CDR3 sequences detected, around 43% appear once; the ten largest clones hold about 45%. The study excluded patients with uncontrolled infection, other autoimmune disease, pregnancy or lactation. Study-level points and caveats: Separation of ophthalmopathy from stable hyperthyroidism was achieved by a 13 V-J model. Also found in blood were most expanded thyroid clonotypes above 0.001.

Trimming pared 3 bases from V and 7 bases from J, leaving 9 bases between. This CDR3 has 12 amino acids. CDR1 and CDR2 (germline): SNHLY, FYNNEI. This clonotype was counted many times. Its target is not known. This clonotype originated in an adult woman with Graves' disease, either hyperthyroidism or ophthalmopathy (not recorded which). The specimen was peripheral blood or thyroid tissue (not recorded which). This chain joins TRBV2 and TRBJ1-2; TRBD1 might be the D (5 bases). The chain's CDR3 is CASSDRQSGYTF. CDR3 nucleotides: TGTGCCAGCAGTGATAGACAGAGTGGCTACACCTTC.